Following are 32 T cell receptor beta chains from one sample sequenced in a study of T cells in women clearing cervical HPV infection. The table came from immunoSEQ multiplex PCR; TCRdb's copy has only in-frame clones and leaves some out. This sample carries approximately 21,000 clones, with roughly 25% going to the ten biggest clones. The material sequenced was blood buffy coat. The origin of the receptors is a woman aged 18 to 75 with a cervical HPV16 infection that either progressed to CIN3+ or cleared (not recorded which).

With respect to this clone: The CDR3 is cut off 3 residues early in the read; its end comes from the germline J gene. The chain joins TRBV11-2 to TRBJ2-2; TRBD1 matches at 7 bases. The trim removed 5 bases at V and 3 bases at J, leaving 6 bases unmatched. Looked up from germline, CDR1 is SGHAT and CDR2 is FQNNGV. The CDR3 sequence is 15 residues long. Partial CDR3 DNA: TGTGCCAGCAGCCGTGACAGGGCGGACACCGGGGAG. The encoded protein is CASSRDRADTGE. The whole CDR3 sequence is CASSRDRADTGELFF.

Incomplete CDR3 DNA: TGTGCCTGGAGTGGTAGAAACACC. Protein product: CAWSGRNT. The full-length CDR3 reads as CAWSGRNTIYF. The chain uses TRBV30 and TRBJ1-3; unclear D gene. Read sequence stops 3 residues before the CDR3 end, and the germline J gene provides the missing end. This CDR3 has 11 amino acids. CDR1 and CDR2 from the germline V gene are GTSNPN and SVGIG (reference sequence). With 1 base removed from V and 5 bases from J, the gap between germline ends came to 3 bases.

Worth noting for this clone: Read coverage stops 3 residues before the CDR3 terminus; the germline J gene supplies the remainder. This rearrangement joins TRBV29-1 to TRBJ2-3; 7 positions agree with TRBD2. The CDR3 is 17 amino acids. V shed 4 bases and J 2 bases; nucleotides not matched to a gene: 15. Germline CDR1 SQVTM, CDR2 ANQGSEA. The covered CDR3 bases are TGCAGCGTTGCCCCACTTTCCGGGGGGATAAACACAGATACG. Translating it yields CSVAPLSGGINTDT. The entire CDR3 protein reads CSVAPLSGGINTDTQYF.

As concerns this clone: The junction shows a germline mismatch at one end, possibly a read error. The CDR3 region is CASSPLGSGRNTGELFF. CDR3 DNA, as far as it was read: TGTGCTAGCAGCCCGTTAGGGAGCGGGAGAAACACCGGGGAG. V and J are TRBV7-7 and TRBJ2-2; 8 nucleotides agree with TRBD2. The read finishes 3 residues shy of the CDR3 end, and the germline J gene is used to complete it. There are 17 residues in the CDR3. Germline values: CDR1 SSHAT, CDR2 FNYEAQ (reference sequence).

As concerns this clone: The CDR3 end lies 3 residues beyond the end of the read and is filled in from the germline J gene. The rearrangement links TRBV7-9 to TRBJ1-1; D not resolved. Germline CDR1 reads SEHNR; CDR2 reads FQNEAQ (reference sequence). The CDR3 consists of 14 residues. V gave up 3 bases and J gave up 2 bases, with 10 bases separating them. The sequenced part of the CDR3 DNA is TGTGCCAGCAGCTTTCTCATGGCCAACACTGAA. Amino acids: CASSFLMANTE. The entire CDR3 protein reads CASSFLMANTEAFF.

On this clone itself: Coverage ceases 3 residues before the CDR3 finishes, and the germline J gene fills in the end. This chain uses TRBV28 with TRBJ2-7; D is unresolved. Trimming removed 5 bases at V and 4 bases at J, with 12 bases between. Germline CDR1 reads MDHEN; CDR2 reads SYDVKM. CDR3 length: 13 residues. The covered CDR3 bases are TGTGCCAGCAGTCCCTCCGCGGTGTACGAG. This sequence encodes CASSPSAVYE. The CDR3 in full is CASSPSAVYEQYF.

The CDR3: CATSDFEGSPDTQYF. Incomplete CDR3 DNA: TGTGCCACCAGTGATTTTGAAGGTAGCCCAGATACG. V and J are TRBV24-1 and TRBJ2-3, with D unresolved. The read comes to an end 3 residues before the CDR3 does, leaving the germline J gene to fill in the end. Germline V gene lookup returns CDR1 KGHDR and CDR2 SFDVKD. CDR3 length: 15 amino acids. Trimming removed 1 base from V and 4 bases from J, with 11 bases in between.

To note about this clone: Read coverage stops 3 residues before the CDR3 terminus; the germline J gene supplies the remainder. The chain uses TRBV30 and TRBJ2-6; TRBD1 matches 8 bases. Germline CDR1 GTSNPN, CDR2 SVGIG (reference sequence). The J segment lost 0 bases and the V segment lost 5 bases, leaving 6 bases of the junction unmatched. The CDR3 is 16 residues long. The sequenced part of the CDR3 DNA is TGTGCCTGGCGGACAGGGTTCGTCTCTGGGGCCAACGTC. Translated: CAWRTGFVSGANV. The CDR3 in its entirety is CAWRTGFVSGANVLTF.

A remark on this clone: The read stops 3 residues short of the end of the CDR3; the missing end is completed from the germline J gene. The chain combines TRBV29-1 with TRBJ2-1, with D tentatively TRBD1 (6 bases). This CDR3 comprises 12 residues. Trimming removed 6 bases from V and 9 bases from J, with 15 bases in between. CDR1 is SQVTM and CDR2 is ANQGSEA in the germline V gene. The CDR3 here is CSVTSGDVEQFF. CDR3 DNA (partial): TGCAGCGTCACTTCAGGGGATGTTGAG.

For this clone: The CDR3 end lies 3 residues beyond the end of the read and is filled in from the germline J gene. V is TRBV7-9 and J is TRBJ1-2; D might be TRBD1 (5 bases). Germline V gene sequence: CDR1 SEHNR, CDR2 FQNEAQ (reference sequence). The CDR3 contains 14 residues. The ends were cut back, 6 bases at V and 5 bases at J, with 16 bases in the middle. The CDR3 DNA, read in part, is TGTGCCAGCAGTGGGGGGTTGTCCATTTATGGC. Its protein product is CASSGGLSIYG. The complete CDR3 reads CASSGGLSIYGYTF.

Regarding this clone: The CDR3 extends 3 residues past the end of the read, so its final part is completed from the germline J gene. The chain recombines TRBV18 with TRBJ1-5; D uncertain. There are 13 residues in the CDR3. Germline V gene data show CDR1 as KGHSH and CDR2 as LQKENI. V shed 3 bases and J shed 5 bases, with 8 bases lying between them. Here the CDR3 reads CASSPNEDQPQHF. Partial CDR3 DNA: TGTGCCAGCTCACCCAACGAGGATCAGCCC.

Worth noting for this clone: The read is 3 residues too short to cover the CDR3 end, so that end is filled in from the germline J gene. The V and J genes are TRBV28 and TRBJ2-4; D unclear. The CDR3 length is 15 residues. Germline V CDR1 and CDR2: MDHEN, SYDVKM. The V end was cut by 3 bases, the J end by 5 bases, with 14 bases between. Incomplete CDR3 DNA: TGTGCCAGCAGTTTGTTAACAGCTTCCCAAAACATT. This translates into CASSLLTASQNI. The full CDR3 protein reads CASSLLTASQNIQYF.

In regard to this clone: The CDR3 goes on 3 residues after the read ends, and that part is filled in from the germline J gene. The rearrangement uses TRBV2 and TRBJ1-6; tentative D call: TRBD1 (6 bases). Germline lookup yields CDR1 SNHLY and CDR2 FYNNEI. CDR3 length equals 16 residues. V was pared by 6 bases and J by 5 bases, with 17 bases between. Incomplete CDR3 DNA: TGTGCCAGCAGCAACTTGGGGGACATCAATAATTCACCC. Amino acids: CASSNLGDINNSP. The complete CDR3 protein is CASSNLGDINNSPLHF. The variable domain in full, with the rest retrieved from reference TRBV2 and TRBJ1-6, is EPEVTQTPSHQVTQMGQEVILRCVPISNHLYFYWYRQILGQKVEFLVSFYNNEISEKSEIFDDQFSVERPDGSNFTLKIRSTKLEDSAMYFCASSNLGDINNSPLHFGNGTRLTVT.

Notes on this clone: The CDR3 is cut off 3 residues early in the read; its end comes from the germline J gene. This chain joins TRBV20-1 and TRBJ2-1, with D perhaps TRBD1 (5 bases). CDR1 and CDR2 (germline): DFQATT, SNEGSKA (reference sequence). The CDR3 sequence is 16 residues long. V lost 6 bases and J lost 2, with 20 bases in between. The CDR3 sequence is CSAQAVGQGTYNEQFF. The covered CDR3 bases are TGCAGTGCCCAAGCTGTCGGGCAGGGAACCTACAATGAG.

Concerning this clone: The CDR3 end falls 3 residues outside the read, so it is completed with the germline J gene. V usage is TRBV29-1 and J usage is TRBJ1-1; 8 bases are shared with TRBD1. Germline V gene data show CDR1 as SQVTM and CDR2 as ANQGSEA. The CDR3 extends over 12 amino acids. Losses at the gene ends were 4 bases for V and 7 bases for J; bases not matched to a gene: 5. CDR3 loop: CSVVVTGDEAFF. Incomplete CDR3 DNA: TGCAGCGTTGTGGTGACAGGGGATGAA.

For this clone: Coverage ceases 3 residues before the CDR3 finishes, and the germline J gene fills in the end. The J gene is TRBJ2-5, the V gene TRBV5-1, with D possibly TRBD1 on 5 matching bases. The CDR3 contains 15 residues. With 2 bases removed from V and 4 bases from J, the gap between germline ends came to 15 bases. Germline lookup yields CDR1 SGHRS and CDR2 YFSETQ. The CDR3 loop reads CASSFSSQGRETQYF. CDR3 bases read: TGCGCCAGCAGCTTCTCATCGCAGGGTAGAGAGACC. The full variable domain, completed using reference TRBV5-1 and TRBJ2-5, is KAGVTQTPRYLIKTRGQQVTLSCSPISGHRSVSWYQQTPGQGLQFLFEYFSETQRNKGNFPGRFSGRQFSNSRSEMNVSTLELGDSALYLCASSFSSQGRETQYFGPGTRLLVL.

Points on this clone: The DNA ends 3 residues before the CDR3 does, and the rest of the CDR3 is filled in from the germline J gene. The chain uses TRBV6-2 or TRBV6-3 and TRBJ2-7; D remains ambiguous. Deletions cut 6 bases from V and 0 bases from J, with 18 bases between. Germline CDR1 is MNHEY and CDR2 is SVGEGT. The CDR3 is 16 residues long. The CDR3 loop reads CASRYLLDSGSYEQYF. CDR3 bases read: TGTGCCAGCAGATACCTTCTCGACTCCGGCTCCTACGAG.

The CDR3 bases that were read are TGCAGTGCTTACAAGGCGGGGACCTCCTACGAG. Encoded protein: CSAYKAGTSYE. Given in full, the CDR3 is CSAYKAGTSYEQYF. V is TRBV20-1 and J is TRBJ2-7; a possible D gene is TRBD2 (6 bases). Read coverage stops 3 residues before the CDR3 terminus; the germline J gene supplies the remainder. Germline-derived CDR1 and CDR2 are DFQATT and SNEGSKA (reference sequence). CDR3 length: 14 residues. V was trimmed by 5 bases and J by 0 bases, leaving 14 bases between them.

On this clone itself: Read data end 3 residues before the CDR3 end; the end is taken from the germline J gene. The gene calls are TRBV19 and TRBJ1-1, with 7 positions matching TRBD1. Trimming cost V 7 bases and J 1 base; bases outside gene matches: 3. Germline CDR1 LNHDA, CDR2 SQIVND (reference sequence). The CDR3 totals 13 residues. CDR3 bases read: TGTGCCAGTAAGCAGGGGGGGAACACTGAA. Protein product: CASKQGGNTE. The entire CDR3 protein reads CASKQGGNTEAFF. Combining the CDR3 with reference TRBV19 and TRBJ1-1 gives the whole variable domain DGGITQSPKYLFRKEGQNVTLSCEQNLNHDAMYWYRQDPGQGLRLIYYSQIVNDFQKGDIAEGYSVSREKKESFPLTVTSAQKNPTAFYLCASKQGGNTEAFFGQGTRLTVV.

CDR3 bases read: TGTGCCAGCAGTTCTAGCGGGAAAGCAATGTACGAC. It translates to CASSSSGKAMYD. The full CDR3 is CASSSSGKAMYDYTF. The chain carries TRBV7-9 and TRBJ1-2, with no clear D. Read data end 3 residues before the CDR3 end; the end is taken from the germline J gene. This CDR3 is built from 15 residues. Germline CDR1 and CDR2: SEHNR and FQNEAQ (reference sequence).

Turning to this clone: The read finishes 3 residues shy of the CDR3 end, and the germline J gene is used to complete it. The sample carries other DNA sequences with the same CDR3. This chain uses TRBV2 with TRBJ2-1; 8 bases map to TRBD1. V gave up 8 bases and J gave up 7 bases; unmatched junction bases: 7. The CDR3 contains 13 residues. Germline values: CDR1 SNHLY, CDR2 FYNNEI. The CDR3 is CASSSRTGNEQFF. The part of the CDR3 DNA that was read is TGTGCCAGCTCATCCAGGACAGGGAATGAG.

As for this clone: From the germline J gene comes the end of the CDR3, since the read stops 3 residues before it. This chain links TRBV20-1 with TRBJ2-5, with 7 nucleotides matching TRBD1. The CDR3 has 15 amino acids. V trimming: 6 bases; J trimming: 2 bases; junction bases outside the gene matches: 12. Germline V gives CDR1 DFQATT, CDR2 SNEGSKA (reference sequence). The CDR3 reads CSAEDTGQLQETQYF. The sequenced CDR3 bases are TGCAGTGCCGAGGATACGGGACAGTTACAAGAGACC.

For this clone: With the read ending 3 residues before the CDR3 end, the germline J gene is used to fill in that end. This chain joins TRBV6-4 and TRBJ2-2; no firm D call. In germline, CDR1 is MRHNA, CDR2 SNTAGT. V lost 6 bases, J lost 0 bases, and 11 bases lay in between. The CDR3 is 15 amino acids. The CDR3 is CASSAGSTNTGELFF. The sequenced CDR3 bases are TGTGCCAGCAGCGCAGGCAGTACGAACACCGGGGAG.

In regard to this clone: Coverage ceases 3 residues before the CDR3 finishes, and the germline J gene fills in the end. The genes are TRBV2 and TRBJ1-4, with D possibly being TRBD1 (5 bases). CDR1 is SNHLY and CDR2 is FYNNEI in the germline V gene. The V end was cut by 2 bases, the J end by 4 bases, with 8 bases between. This CDR3 spans 14 amino acids. This CDR3 reads CASSEQGSNEKLFF. Partial CDR3 DNA: TGTGCCAGCAGTGAACAGGGTAGTAATGAAAAA. The variable domain in full, completed from reference TRBV2 and TRBJ1-4, reads EPEVTQTPSHQVTQMGQEVILRCVPISNHLYFYWYRQILGQKVEFLVSFYNNEISEKSEIFDDQFSVERPDGSNFTLKIRSTKLEDSAMYFCASSEQGSNEKLFFGSGTQLSVL.

Concerning this clone itself: Coverage ceases 3 residues before the CDR3 finishes, and the germline J gene fills in the end. V usage is TRBV5-4 and J usage is TRBJ1-2, with 8 bases lining up with TRBD1. The CDR3 has 14 residues. The V gene's germline CDR1 is SGHNT and CDR2 YYREEE (reference sequence). Trimming took 4 bases from V and 5 from J; bases not matched to a gene: 7. The part of the CDR3 DNA that was read is TGTGCCAGCAGCGTAAAAACAGGGGGTTATGGC. As protein: CASSVKTGGYG. The whole CDR3 protein is CASSVKTGGYGYTF.

Of note for this clone: Sequencing ends 3 residues short of the CDR3 end; the germline J gene provides the rest. The chain employs TRBV7-6 and TRBJ2-7; TRBD2 might be the D (5 bases). V was pared by 0 bases and J by 2 bases, with 11 bases between. Germline V CDR1 and CDR2: SGHVS, FNYEAQ. The CDR3 loop spans 15 amino acids. The CDR3 sequence: CASSLASGSAYEQYF. Incomplete CDR3 DNA: TGTGCCAGCAGCTTAGCATCGGGGTCCGCCTACGAG. The full variable domain, rest sourced from reference TRBV7-6 and TRBJ2-7, is GAGVSQSPRYKVTKRGQDVALRCDPISGHVSLYWYRQALGQGPEFLTYFNYEAQQDKSGLPNDRFSAERPEGSISTLTIQRTEQRDSAMYRCASSLASGSAYEQYFGPGTRLTVT.

A remark on this clone: The read terminates 3 residues before the CDR3 end, so the remaining end is supplied by the germline J gene. The chain employs TRBV12-3 or TRBV12-4 and TRBJ2-7, with a possible D match to TRBD1 (6 bases). CDR3 size: 11 residues. With 8 bases removed from V and 3 bases from J, the gap between germline ends came to 8 bases. CDR3 residues: CASGGGYEQYF. The CDR3 bases that were read are TGTGCCAGCGGGGGCGGCTACGAG.

Of note for this clone: The missing CDR3 end, 3 residues past where the read stops, is filled in from the germline J gene. The chain combines TRBV19 with TRBJ1-6; TRBD1 is a possible D gene (5 bases). CDR3 length equals 14 residues. Trimming removed 6 bases from V and 7 bases from J, with 13 bases in between. CDR1 is LNHDA, CDR2 SQIVND, per germline (reference sequence). The CDR3 bases that were read are TGTGCCAGTAGCGGACAAGCAACAAATTCACCC. Its translation: CASSGQATNSP. The entire CDR3 sequence reads CASSGQATNSPLHF.

Comment on this clone: The DNA ends 3 residues before the CDR3 does, and the rest of the CDR3 is filled in from the germline J gene. The chain is built from TRBV7-9 and TRBJ1-2; maybe TRBD1 (5 bases). The CDR3 contains 14 residues. Germline assignment: CDR1 SEHNR and CDR2 FQNEAQ (reference sequence). The chain's CDR3 is CASSQRTSYYDYTF. The covered CDR3 bases are TGTGCCAGCAGCCAGAGGACATCCTATTACGAC.

As for this clone: The missing CDR3 end, 3 residues past where the read stops, is filled in from the germline J gene. The V and J genes are TRBV5-1 and TRBJ2-2, with TRBD2 identical over 9 bases. The CDR3 extends over 14 amino acids. The germline CDR1 and CDR2 sequences are SGHRS and YFSETQ. V shed 4 bases, J shed 6 bases, and the junction held 4 bases outside the gene matches. The covered CDR3 bases are TGCGCCAGCAGCAGGACTAGCGATGCCGGGGAG. Its translation: CASSRTSDAGE. In full, the CDR3 reads CASSRTSDAGELFF.

On this clone itself: The read ends 3 residues before the CDR3 terminus; that terminus is restored from the germline J gene. This chain links TRBV7-8 with TRBJ1-1, with D unresolved. Germline values: CDR1 SGHVS, CDR2 FQNEAQ. The CDR3 has 13 residues. Deletions cut 8 bases from V and 0 bases from J, with 10 bases between. Incomplete CDR3 DNA: TGTGCCAGCGCAACAGACATGAACACTGAA. This gives the protein CASATDMNTE. The full CDR3 is CASATDMNTEAFF. Looking up the rest from reference TRBV7-8 and TRBJ1-1 gives the full variable domain: GAGVSQSPRYKVAKRGQDVALRCDPISGHVSLFWYQQALGQGPEFLTYFQNEAQLDKSGLPSDRFFAERPEGSVSTLKIQRTQQEDSAVYLCASATDMNTEAFFGQGTRLTVV.

About this clone: The CDR3 end lies 3 residues beyond the end of the read and is filled in from the germline J gene. The chain uses TRBV7-2 and TRBJ2-7, with TRBD1 matching 7 bases. Per the germline V gene, CDR1 is SGHTA and CDR2 is FQGNSA. CDR3 length equals 14 residues. J gave up 3 bases and V 1 base, and 3 bases lay outside the gene matches. Incomplete CDR3 DNA: TGTGCCAGCAGCTTAGAGGACAGGAACTACGAG. Protein: CASSLEDRNYE. The complete CDR3 sequence is CASSLEDRNYEQYF. The full variable domain, with the rest looked up from reference TRBV7-2 and TRBJ2-7, is GAGVSQSPSNKVTEKGKDVELRCDPISGHTALYWYRQSLGQGLEFLIYFQGNSAPDKSGLPSDRFSAERTGGSVSTLTIQRTQQEDSAVYLCASSLEDRNYEQYFGPGTRLTVT.